The text below deals with one T cell receptor beta chain. The sample is drawn from a study of cytomegalovirus exposure and HLA in healthy donors. Sequenced by immunoSEQ multiplex PCR; TCRdb stores in-frame clones only, minus some. The table includes some 87,000 clones, 90% to 97% detected once. This CDR3 is built from 14 residues. V gave up 2 bases and J gave up 3 bases, with 10 bases separating them. CDR1 SGHVS and CDR2 FNYEAQ come from the germline V gene. This clonotype was sampled from a woman aged 18-29 years in good health and CMV-seronegative. Material: PBMCs. V usage is TRBV7-6 and J usage is TRBJ1-1; D might be TRBD1 (5 bases). CDR3 sequence reads: CASSLSPGYTEAFF. The DNA for the CDR3 is TGTGCCAGCAGCTTATCCCCAGGGTACACTGAAGCTTTCTTT.